Sequencing of this T cell receptor (beta chain) was carried out in a study of T cells after yellow fever vaccination (dated by TCRdb to between 2017 and 2020). Concerning the study at large: The SMART-Seq v4 Ultra Low Input RNA kit was used to prepare libraries from fractions with low cell numbers. To follow T-cell clones before and after both primary and booster YFV17D yellow fever vaccination, bulk TCR alpha and beta repertoires underwent longitudinal sequencing. Two healthy male donors made up the cohort, one aged 18 to 29 years and the other aged 30 to 40 years. Blood was collected at multiple timepoints before and after primary and secondary immunization, and bulk PBMC replicates and cell subsets were isolated. The paper's findings and limits, for the study overall: A small share of clonotypes occurred in both CD4 and CD8 compartments, likely arising from convergent recombination. Compared with the primary T-cell response, the secondary T-cell response was faster but weaker, reaching its peak on day 5 rather than on day 15. Most clones expanded after primary vaccination were re-detected after the booster (almost 97% of CD4 and 88% of CD8), suggesting broad memory maintenance. FACS-sorted repertoires could contain abundant contaminating clonotypes from the bulk population, so computational filtering was required. Because the study included only a couple of donors, the extent to which the findings can be generalized is limited.

About this clonotype itself: What antigen it recognizes has not been identified. Nothing much larger sits one base from this clone, and base qualities are not available.

Trimming at the junction amounts to 0 bases on V and 5 bases on J, and the germline ends lie 16 bases apart. Including cysteine and phenylalanine, the CDR3 has 16 amino acids. Only the CDR3 DNA stays, 48 bases, in frame from base 1. CDR1 and CDR2 are read off the germline V gene as MNHEY and SVGAGI. Per the publication, the treatment or condition label means: live attenuated yellow fever vaccine strain. At every blood-draw timepoint, two biological replicates of bulk PBMCs were collected. A standard Ficoll-Paque protocol was used to isolate PBMCs from peripheral blood. TriZol was used to extract RNA from bulk PBMCs, from CD4 and CD8 fractions, and from dextramer-positive and dextramer-negative fractions. TCRdb records Illumina NovaSeq 6000 as the sequencer. TCR cDNA was made using 5'RACE template switching, a step that added a universal primer site and unique molecular identifiers. Priming of cDNA synthesis was performed from both the TCR alpha and TCR beta constant segments. Libraries were amplified in two PCR steps, with sample barcodes and sequencing adapters added in the second step. Libraries were sequenced on Illumina HiSeq 2500 (2x100 bp) or NovaSeq (2x150 bp). On the authors' methods: MIGEC was used to demultiplex reads and collapse the reads into UMI consensus sequences, and MiXCR was used for V(D)J alignment. Clonotypes responding to the vaccine were identified with edgeR on replicate PBMC samples, with the criteria of FDR below 0.01 and a log2 fold change above 5 up to day 15. CD4 or CD8 identity was assigned to each bulk clonotype according to whether the clonotype was present at higher abundance in the sequenced CD4 repertoire or the sequenced CD8 repertoire. The raw public reads went through TCRdb reprocessing: fastp at Q25, MiXCR clone calling, in-frame beta chains kept. When rows share a CDR3 protein, they turn into one entry using the most common DNA and genes. These V and J calls are TCRdb output, not the study's own analysis. The sample table holds 400,000 to 450,000 distinct CDR3 sequences, of which 18% were seen once. 15% to 20% of the sample lies in the top ten.

The TCR originated in a man aged 18 to 30 who received the YFV17D yellow fever vaccine. This chain is built from TRBV6-5 and TRBJ1-2; TRBD1 could be the D gene, as 5 bases match. The sample in question was PBMCs, obtained before the yellow fever booster vaccination. Here the CDR3 is given as CASSYSMPGEGYGYTF. The bases read TGTGCCAGCAGTTACTCGATGCCCGGGGAGGGGTATGGCTACACCTTC.